The rows below give T cell receptor beta chains drawn from one sample of a study of a mutant IDH1 vaccine in newly diagnosed glioma. Some clones are missing from TCRdb's copy, which holds only in-frame ones; the method was immunoSEQ multiplex PCR. Among 50,000 to 65,000 clones listed, approximately 82% were seen once. These receptors lack a known antigen. The sample consisted of PBMCs, taken from a glioma patient whose treatment included an IDH1 peptide vaccine. The receptors stem from a man aged 25-45 years with glioma. Each CDR3 is given with its conserved first and last residue. D genes are given only for firm matches. Size tells how often a clone was seen (once, few, many) or the class of an expanded clone, and some rows leave it out.

V	size	length	D	J	DNA	CDR3
TRBV27	few	13	NA	TRBJ1-6	TGTGCCAGCGGGGGGGCCGGTAATTCACCCCTCCACTTT	CASGGAGNSPLHF
TRBV6-6	few	15	NA	TRBJ1-5	TGTGCCAGCACCTCAGGAAACGGGGACAATCAGCCCCAGCATTTT	CASTSGNGDNQPQHF
TRBV6-1	NA	13	TRBD1	TRBJ1-1	TGTGCCAGCAGTGAAAACAGGGGCACTGAAGCTTTCTTT	CASSENRGTEAFF
TRBV27	NA	15	NA	TRBJ2-1	TGTGCCAGCAAATTCGGCTTGGGGCTCTACAATGAGCAGTTCTTC	CASKFGLGLYNEQFF
TRBV6-1	few	15	NA	TRBJ2-1	TGTGCCAGCAACCCGCTGGGGGGCGGCTACAATGAGCAGTTCTTC	CASNPLGGGYNEQFF
TRBV9	NA	17	TRBD1	TRBJ1-1	TGTGCCAGCAGCCCGCGACAGGGGCTTCTAAATGAGGTTGAAGCTTTCTTT	CASSPRQGLLNEVEAFF
TRBV27	NA	12	NA	TRBJ1-1	TGTGCCAGCAGTTCCGGTGACACTGAAGCTTTCTTT	CASSSGDTEAFF
TRBV5-1	NA	16	TRBD1	TRBJ2-3	TGCGCCAGCACTATACAACAGGGGGGCTACACAGATACGCAGTATTTT	CASTIQQGGYTDTQYF
TRBV6-5	NA	14	NA	TRBJ1-2	TGTGCCAGCAGTTACGGGTCAGGGGATAGGGGCTACACCTTC	CASSYGSGDRGYTF
TRBV7-9	once	17	TRBD2	TRBJ2-3	TGTGCCAGCAGCTTACCCGGGACTAGCGAGAGCACAGATACGCAGTATTTT	CASSLPGTSESTDTQYF
TRBV19	NA	16	NA	TRBJ2-1	TGTGCCAGTAGCCCGCTATCGGCAAGCTCCTACAATGAGCAGTTCTTC	CASSPLSASSYNEQFF
TRBV18	few	16	TRBD1	TRBJ1-5	TGTGCCAGCTCACCACCGACAGGGCCGGGCAATCAGCCCCAGCATTTT	CASSPPTGPGNQPQHF
TRBV10-3	NA	16	NA	TRBJ2-7	TGTGCCATCAGTCCCTTGGTTCGGGGGAACTCCTACGAGCAGTACTTC	CAISPLVRGNSYEQYF
TRBV30	NA	13	NA	TRBJ2-3	TGTGCCTGGAGTGAGGTGGTCCCAGATACGCAGTATTTT	CAWSEVVPDTQYF
TRBV29-1	NA	12	TRBD1	TRBJ2-7	TGCAGCGTTGAGGGACAGGGACGCGAGCAGTACTTC	CSVEGQGREQYF
TRBV7-9	few	14	NA	TRBJ1-1	TGTGCCAGCAGCTTAATGGGGGGGAACACTGAAGCTTTCTTT	CASSLMGGNTEAFF
TRBV5-1	NA	14	TRBD2	TRBJ2-5	TGCGCCAGCAGCCGGGGGGGCTTACAAGAGACCCAGTACTTC	CASSRGGLQETQYF
TRBV7-9	NA	15	NA	TRBJ2-7	TGTGCCAGCAGCTTTGGCCAGGGGATCGCCTACGAGCAGTACTTC	CASSFGQGIAYEQYF
TRBV5-1	NA	18	NA	TRBJ1-6	TGCGCCAGCAGCTTGGGGCCGGCCGGGACAACTTATAATTCACCCCTCCACTTT	CASSLGPAGTTYNSPLHF
TRBV19	NA	15	NA	TRBJ1-4	TGTGCCAGTAGTATACCCCGGGACCTTAATGAAAAACTGTTTTTT	CASSIPRDLNEKLFF
TRBV2	once	14	TRBD1	TRBJ1-5	TGTGCCAGCAGTGAATCTAGGGACAGGGGGCCCCAGCATTTT	CASSESRDRGPQHF
TRBV19	NA	16	NA	TRBJ2-1	TGTGCCAGTACCCCCCGGAACCCAACCGAAGGCAATGAGCAGTTCTTC	CASTPRNPTEGNEQFF
TRBV30	few	12	NA	TRBJ1-2	TGTGCCTGGAGTGAAAACAAGGGGGGCTACACCTTC	CAWSENKGGYTF
TRBV2	once	16	TRBD1	TRBJ1-1	TGTGCCAGCAGTGAAGCTCGGGACAGGGGGTTTGTTGAAGCTTTCTTT	CASSEARDRGFVEAFF
TRBV4-1	NA	14	NA	TRBJ1-6	TGCGCCAGCAGCCAAGTCTTCGGTAATTCACCCCTCCACTTT	CASSQVFGNSPLHF
TRBV7-2	NA	15	NA	TRBJ2-1	TGTGCCAGCAGCTTAATTGGTGGGGGTTTAGATGAGCAGTTCTTC	CASSLIGGGLDEQFF
TRBV28	NA	15	TRBD1	TRBJ1-6	TGTGCCAGCAGTTACTTAGGGGGCGCGAGGTCACCCCTCCACTTT	CASSYLGGARSPLHF
TRBV28	NA	16	TRBD2	TRBJ2-2	TGTGCCAGCAGCTCACCGGGACTAGCTTTCACCGGGGAGCTGTTTTTT	CASSSPGLAFTGELFF